The 16 T cell receptor beta chains given below trace back to one sample, sequenced in a study of blood T cell repertoires in COVID-19. The table came from immunoSEQ multiplex PCR; TCRdb's copy has only in-frame clones and leaves some out. The repertoire consists of 200,000 to 250,000 clones, with about nine tenths occurring once and the leading ten covering over 3%. The sample comprised PBMCs or T cells enriched from blood (not recorded which). The receptors come from a woman aged 40 to 55 with acute COVID-19.

Notes on this clone: One junction end disagrees with the germline gene, perhaps due to a read error. The chain recombines TRBV7-3 with TRBJ1-1; tentatively, D is TRBD1 (5 bases). CDR1 is SGHTA and CDR2 is FQGTGA in the germline V gene. The CDR3 covers 15 residues. In nucleotides, the CDR3 is TGTGCCAGCAGCCTAACCGGACCAGGGCTAACTGAAGCTTTCTTT. As protein: CASSLTGPGLTEAFF.

The chain joins TRBV12-5 to TRBJ1-1; TRBD1 matches 8 bases. There are 14 residues in the CDR3. The trim removed 6 bases at V and 3 bases at J, leaving 6 bases unmatched. Looked up from germline, CDR1 is LGHNT and CDR2 is FRNRAP. CDR3 DNA sequence: TGTGCTAGTGGACCAAACAGGGGGTACACTGAAGCTTTCTTT. Amino acid sequence: CASGPNRGYTEAFF.

This clone appeared a few times. The chain combines TRBV19 with TRBJ2-5; 10 bases match TRBD1. Germline V gene lookup returns CDR1 LNHDA and CDR2 SQIVND (reference sequence). V shed 3 bases and J 6 bases; nucleotides not matched to a gene: 13. This CDR3 is built from 17 residues. As DNA, the CDR3 is TGTGCCAGTAGTATTGGGGGACAGGGGCCTAGGTTGAAGACCCAGTACTTC. It is translated as CASSIGGQGPRLKTQYF.

The chain links TRBV6-5 to TRBJ1-2; 7 nucleotides line up with TRBD1. CDR3 size: 14 residues. CDR1 is MNHEY, CDR2 SVGAGI, per germline. V dropped 6 bases and J dropped 0; count of bases not matched to a gene: 4. The CDR3, as DNA: TGTGCCAGCAGCGCCGGGACAGCTAACTATGGCTACACCTTC. Translated: CASSAGTANYGYTF.

CDR3 region: CAISEAVKGGRRTEAFF. CDR3 nucleotide sequence: TGTGCCATCAGTGAAGCTGTAAAGGGCGGGCGTAGGACTGAAGCTTTCTTT. V gene TRBV10-3 combines with J gene TRBJ1-1; D remains unclear. The CDR3 runs 17 residues. CDR1 ENHRY and CDR2 SYGVKD come from the germline V gene. The V and J ends lost 3 bases and 5 bases respectively, with 22 bases between them.

The chain combines TRBV5-1 with TRBJ2-5, with D possibly TRBD1 on 6 matching bases. This CDR3 spans 15 amino acids. V dropped 0 bases and J dropped 2 bases, with 11 bases sitting between them. The V gene's germline CDR1 is SGHRS and CDR2 YFSETQ. The CDR3 DNA reads as TGCGCCAGCAGCTTGGACAGGGCGTCTCAAGAGACCCAGTACTTC. Translated, it gives CASSLDRASQETQYF.

The chain has TRBV5-6 and TRBJ1-1, with 7 nucleotides matching TRBD1. The ends lost 4 bases at V and 0 bases at J; junction bases unmatched: 12. CDR1 SGHDT and CDR2 YYEEEE come from the germline V gene. This CDR3 is built from 17 residues. The CDR3 is CASSPQGQLNMNTEAFF. CDR3 nucleotides: TGTGCCAGCAGCCCCCAGGGACAGCTAAATATGAACACTGAAGCTTTCTTT.

This chain links TRBV5-1 with TRBJ1-6, with 8 bases fitting TRBD1. This CDR3 is 15 amino acids long. The germline CDR1 and CDR2 sequences are SGHRS and YFSETQ. V shed 4 bases, J shed 4 bases, and the junction held 4 bases outside the gene matches. CDR3 amino acids: CASSGTGGYNSPLHF. In DNA form, the CDR3 reads TGCGCCAGCAGCGGGACAGGAGGATATAATTCACCCCTCCACTTT.

The CDR3 loop is CASSYSQETGTEAFF. Written as DNA, the CDR3 is TGTGCCAGCAGTTACTCGCAGGAGACGGGGACTGAAGCTTTCTTT. The chain couples TRBV6-5 to TRBJ1-1; D remains ambiguous. Between the trimmed V and J ends, which lost 0 bases and 5 bases, there was a span of 13 bases. The germline gives CDR1 MNHEY, CDR2 SVGAGI. The CDR3 runs to 15 residues.

The genes are TRBV7-9 and TRBJ2-3, with TRBD1 matching 10 bases. J lost 3 bases, V lost 5 bases, and 5 bases had no gene match. The CDR3 has 15 residues. Germline V gene lookup returns CDR1 SEHNR and CDR2 FQNEAQ (reference sequence). Here the CDR3 DNA reads TGTGCCAGCAGCCCAGGGACAGGGGAAACAGATACGCAGTATTTT. It codes for CASSPGTGETDTQYF.

Remarks on this clone: The germline gene is not matched at one end of the junction; a read error may be the cause. In nucleotides, the CDR3 is TGTGCCAGCAGCTTAGGACAGGGGCGGACGAGTTTC. Residues: CASSLGQGRTSF. This rearrangement joins TRBV7-9 to TRBJ1-1, with 8 bases that match TRBD1. Per the germline V gene, CDR1 is SEHNR and CDR2 is FQNEAQ (reference sequence). The CDR3 runs to 12 residues.

This clone has a handful of counts. The chain uses TRBV7-2 and TRBJ1-2; D is perhaps TRBD1 (5 bases). Germline V gene sequence: CDR1 SGHTA, CDR2 FQGNSA. Trimming took 2 bases from V and 6 from J, leaving 19 bases between them. The length of the CDR3 is 16 residues. The CDR3 is CASSLKGTPGIHGYTF. The CDR3 DNA reads as TGTGCCAGCAGCTTAAAGGGAACCCCAGGGATACATGGCTACACCTTC.

The chain uses TRBV28 and TRBJ1-6, with a possible D match to TRBD1 (5 bases). Germline V lookup: CDR1 MDHEN, CDR2 SYDVKM. Between the trimmed V and J ends, which lost 1 base and 9 bases, there was a span of 13 bases. This CDR3 is built from 15 residues. This chain's CDR3 is CASSLSTGVTSPLHF. CDR3 sequence (DNA): TGTGCCAGCAGTTTATCGACGGGGGTGACTTCACCCCTCCACTTT.

V and J are TRBV7-6 and TRBJ1-5; D not resolved. The CDR3 length is 15 residues. Germline values: CDR1 SGHVS, CDR2 FNYEAQ. The V end was cut by 5 bases, the J end by 2 bases, with 13 bases between. The CDR3 reads CASSRGRGGNQPQHF. The DNA of the CDR3 is TGTGCCAGCAGCCGCGGTCGGGGAGGCAATCAGCCCCAGCATTTT.

The V call is TRBV7-2, the J call TRBJ1-3; D call uncertain. Trimming stripped 5 bases from V and 4 bases from J, with 18 bases between. CDR3 length: 16 residues. CDR1 SGHTA and CDR2 FQGNSA come from the germline V gene. The CDR3: CASSAKPPAGGNTIYF. CDR3 sequence (DNA): TGTGCCAGCAGCGCAAAGCCCCCAGCGGGCGGAAACACCATATATTTT.

This sequence joins TRBV6-6 and TRBJ2-7; D is possibly TRBD2 (6 bases). V was clipped by 7 bases and J by 3 bases, with 19 bases between them. Germline-derived CDR1 and CDR2 are MNHNY and SVGAGI (reference sequence). This CDR3 region has 15 residues. The CDR3 nucleotides read TGTGCCAGCACCCCCCGGCAGGAGGGTTTCTACGAGCAGTACTTC. Translation: CASTPRQEGFYEQYF.